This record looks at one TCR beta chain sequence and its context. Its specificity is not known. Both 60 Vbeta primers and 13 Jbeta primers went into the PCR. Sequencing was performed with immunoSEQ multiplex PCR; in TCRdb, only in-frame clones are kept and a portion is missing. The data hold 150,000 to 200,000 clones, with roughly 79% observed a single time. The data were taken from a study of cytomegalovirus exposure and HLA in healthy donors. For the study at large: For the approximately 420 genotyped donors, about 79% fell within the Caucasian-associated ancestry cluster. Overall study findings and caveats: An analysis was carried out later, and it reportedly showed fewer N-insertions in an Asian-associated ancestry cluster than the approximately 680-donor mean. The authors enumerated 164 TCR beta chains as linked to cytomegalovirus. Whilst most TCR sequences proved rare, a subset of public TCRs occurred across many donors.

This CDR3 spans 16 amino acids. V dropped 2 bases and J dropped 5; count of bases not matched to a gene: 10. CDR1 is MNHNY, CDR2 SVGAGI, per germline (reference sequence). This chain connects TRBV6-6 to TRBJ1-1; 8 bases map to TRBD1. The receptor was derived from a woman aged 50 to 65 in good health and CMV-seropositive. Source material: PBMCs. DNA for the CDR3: TGTGCCAGCAGTTACCCTGCCGGACAGGGTAGGACTGAAGCTTTCTTT. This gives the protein CASSYPAGQGRTEAFF.